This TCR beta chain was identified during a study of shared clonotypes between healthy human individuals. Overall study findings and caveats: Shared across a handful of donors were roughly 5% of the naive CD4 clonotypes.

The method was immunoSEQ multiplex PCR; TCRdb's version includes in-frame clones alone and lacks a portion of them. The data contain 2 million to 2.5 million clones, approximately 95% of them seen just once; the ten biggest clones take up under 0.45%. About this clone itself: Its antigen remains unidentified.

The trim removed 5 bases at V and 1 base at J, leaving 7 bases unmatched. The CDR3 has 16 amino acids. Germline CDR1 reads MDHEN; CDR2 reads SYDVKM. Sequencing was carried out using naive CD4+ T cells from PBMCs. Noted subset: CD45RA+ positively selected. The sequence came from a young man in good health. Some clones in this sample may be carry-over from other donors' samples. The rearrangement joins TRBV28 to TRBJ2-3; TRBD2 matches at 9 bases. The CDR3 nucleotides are TGTGCCAGCAGTCGGGCGCAGCGGGAGGGCACAGATACGCAGTATTTT. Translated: CASSRAQREGTDTQYF.